These 24 T cell receptor beta chains were sequenced from one sample in a study of T cell responses to AZD1222 COVID-19 vaccine. Clones were read by immunoSEQ multiplex PCR, and TCRdb kept only the in-frame ones, dropping some. The sample has about 150,000 clones, about 90% seen once. This sample comprised peripheral blood, obtained 28 days after the second AZD1222 dose. The origin of the receptors is an adult who received the AZD1222 COVID-19 vaccine.

This rearrangement joins TRBV2 to TRBJ2-2; the D is unclear. V was pared by 2 bases and J by 7 bases, with 8 bases between. The CDR3 runs 13 residues. Germline values: CDR1 SNHLY, CDR2 FYNNEI. The CDR3 sequence is CASSELVYGELFF. DNA for the CDR3: TGTGCCAGCAGTGAATTGGTGTACGGGGAGCTGTTTTTT.

The chain links TRBV6-5 to TRBJ1-4; 10 positions match TRBD1. The CDR3 sequence is 13 residues long. After removal of 11 bases from V and 6 bases from J, the junction contained 6 bases not matched to a gene. CDR1 and CDR2 from the germline V gene are MNHEY and SVGAGI. This CDR3 is CAGSGTGDEKLFF. The CDR3, as DNA: TGTGCCGGGTCCGGGACAGGGGATGAAAAACTGTTTTTT.

The chain couples TRBV18 to TRBJ2-3; the match to TRBD2 covers 7 bases. The CDR3 runs 13 residues. The germline gives CDR1 KGHSH, CDR2 LQKENI. Losses at the gene ends were 2 bases for V and 4 bases for J; bases not matched to a gene: 0. This chain's CDR3 is CASSPGRADTQYF. The CDR3 bases are TGTGCCAGCTCACCAGGGAGGGCAGATACGCAGTATTTT.

In regard to this clone: This same CDR3 is encoded by further DNA sequences in the sample. This chain connects TRBV19 to TRBJ2-1, with 7 bases fitting TRBD2. Germline values: CDR1 LNHDA, CDR2 SQIVND (reference sequence). The CDR3 extends over 15 amino acids. Germline trimming cut 7 bases from V and 0 bases from J; bases unmatched to any gene: 6. The CDR3 protein is CASNLGGSSYNEQFF. The DNA of the CDR3 is TGTGCCAGTAATTTGGGCGGGAGCTCCTACAATGAGCAGTTCTTC.

The chain combines TRBV5-6 with TRBJ2-4; possibly TRBD2 for D (6 bases). CDR1 and CDR2 from the germline V gene are SGHDT and YYEEEE. This CDR3 is 15 amino acids long. The V end lost 4 bases, the J end lost 6 bases, and 17 bases lay between the germline ends. The DNA of the CDR3 is TGTGCCAGCAGCGCGGGACTCTCCGGGGGAAACATTCAGTACTTC. Translated: CASSAGLSGGNIQYF.

This clone has only a few counts. The V call is TRBV18, the J call TRBJ2-7; no clear D gene. Per the germline V gene, CDR1 is KGHSH and CDR2 is LQKENI. V lost 8 bases and J lost 0, with 11 bases in between. CDR3 size: 13 residues. CDR3 DNA: TGTGCCAGCCGAGAGGCCGGCTCCTACGAGCAGTACTTC. Its translation is CASREAGSYEQYF.

This clone was counted between two and nine times. The chain uses TRBV9 and TRBJ2-5; 8 bases align to TRBD1. The CDR3 has 15 residues. The germline CDR1 and CDR2 sequences are SGDLS and YYNGEE. J lost 3 bases, V lost 4 bases, and 8 bases had no gene match. CDR3 DNA sequence: TGTGCCAGCAGCCCCCAGGACAGGGAGGAAGAGACCCAGTACTTC. Amino acids: CASSPQDREEETQYF.

This clone was found once. The J gene is TRBJ2-5, the V gene TRBV5-4; tentative D call: TRBD2 (6 bases). The germline V and J ends were trimmed by 3 bases and 5 bases, with 14 bases remaining between them. CDR3 size: 14 residues. Germline V gene data show CDR1 as SGHNT and CDR2 as YYREEE (reference sequence). The CDR3 DNA sequence: TGTGCCAGCAGCTCCGGGACTTCGGGGGAGACCCAGTACTTC. Encoded protein: CASSSGTSGETQYF.

The chain is built from TRBV5-6 and TRBJ2-7, with D possibly TRBD1 on 5 matching bases. CDR3 length: 14 residues. Germline CDR1 is SGHDT and CDR2 is YYEEEE. V was shortened by 1 base and J by 4 bases, with 12 bases between the two germline ends. The CDR3 DNA follows: TGTGCCAGCAGCTTGTTTGGGGCTTGGTACGAGCAGTACTTC. Its protein is CASSLFGAWYEQYF.

The V and J genes are TRBV6-5 and TRBJ2-1, with 7 bases that match TRBD2. V was pared by 0 bases and J by 8 bases, with 10 bases of the junction left unmatched. This CDR3 region has 16 residues. The germline V gene has CDR1 MNHEY and CDR2 SVGAGI. The CDR3 spells CASSYSRTRTMDEQFF. The CDR3 region has the DNA TGTGCCAGCAGTTACTCGAGGACTAGAACAATGGATGAGCAGTTCTTC.

The V and J genes are TRBV6-5 and TRBJ1-2, with unresolved D. Trimming took 2 bases from V and 4 from J, leaving 8 bases between them. CDR1 is MNHEY, CDR2 SVGAGI, per germline. The CDR3 sequence is 13 residues long. CDR3: CASSYGDIYGYTF. CDR3 bases: TGTGCCAGCAGTTACGGAGACATCTATGGCTACACCTTC.

The table lists this clone with a few counts. The chain has TRBV9 and TRBJ2-1; no clear D. CDR3 length equals 12 residues. Germline-derived CDR1 and CDR2 are SGDLS and YYNGEE. The V gene lost 5 bases and the J gene lost 5 bases, with 8 bases spanning the gap. The CDR3 sequence: CASRGWDNEQFF. The DNA of the CDR3 is TGTGCCAGCAGAGGGTGGGACAATGAGCAGTTCTTC.

The chain carries TRBV27 and TRBJ2-3; 11 positions agree with TRBD2. After removal of 6 bases from V and 3 bases from J, the junction contained 17 bases not matched to a gene. The CDR3 loop spans 19 amino acids. Germline V gives CDR1 MNHEY, CDR2 SMNVEV (reference sequence). CDR3 sequence (DNA): TGTGCCAGCAGCTATAGCGGGAGGGCCAAGGGTTGGATGACAGATACGCAGTATTTT. It is translated as CASSYSGRAKGWMTDTQYF.

V and J are TRBV7-3 and TRBJ2-3; D gene ambiguous. The germline V gene has CDR1 SGHTA and CDR2 FQGTGA. The ends were cut back, 7 bases at V and 6 bases at J, with 14 bases in the middle. The CDR3 has 13 residues. The CDR3 loop reads CASTSTQLDTQYF. For the CDR3, the DNA is TGTGCCAGCACTTCCACCCAGTTGGATACGCAGTATTTT.

The rearrangement uses TRBV6-1 and TRBJ2-3; 8 bases agree with TRBD2. The CDR3 is 17 residues long. The germline CDR1 and CDR2 sequences are MNHNS and SASEGT. The V segment lost 2 bases and the J segment 2 bases; nucleotides outside the gene matches: 9. The CDR3 sequence is CASSERELAEITDTQYF. The CDR3 region has the DNA TGTGCCAGCAGTGAAAGGGAACTAGCGGAGATCACAGATACGCAGTATTTT.

The rearrangement uses TRBV5-6 and TRBJ1-2; D might be TRBD1 (5 bases). This CDR3 has 14 residues. V was clipped by 3 bases and J by 8 bases, with 17 bases between them. Germline CDR1 reads SGHDT; CDR2 reads YYEEEE. CDR3 sequence (DNA): TGTGCCAGCAGCTCATATGGGGGGTTGGAAGGCTACACCTTC. Amino acids: CASSSYGGLEGYTF.

This sequence joins TRBV11-2 and TRBJ1-2; TRBD1 matches at 8 bases. Germline CDR1 and CDR2: SGHAT and FQNNGV. The CDR3 extends over 14 amino acids. Unmatched junction bases numbered 3, after V lost 4 bases and J lost 2 bases. CDR3 sequence: CASSSQGANYGYTF. As DNA, the CDR3 is TGTGCCAGCAGCTCCCAGGGGGCCAACTATGGCTACACCTTC.

The chain employs TRBV27 and TRBJ1-5; D possibly corresponds to TRBD1 (6 bases). The CDR3 extends over 14 amino acids. Trimming cost V 6 bases and J 4 bases, with 13 bases left between them. Looked up from germline, CDR1 is MNHEY and CDR2 is SMNVEV (reference sequence). CDR3 residues: CASRPRQGNQPQHF. The CDR3 DNA follows: TGTGCCAGCAGACCCAGGCAGGGGAATCAGCCCCAGCATTTT.

The chain has TRBV3-1 (or the pseudogene TRBV3-2) and TRBJ1-3, with D unresolved. Trimming took off 1 base at V and 10 bases at J, with 8 bases between the two ends. The CDR3 loop spans 12 amino acids. The germline gives CDR1 LGHDT, CDR2 YNNKEL (reference sequence). Written as DNA, the CDR3 is TGTGCCAGCAGCCAAGGAGGCCTGACCATATATTTT. Amino acid sequence: CASSQGGLTIYF.

The chain joins TRBV7-2 to TRBJ2-1; 14 positions agree with TRBD2. J lost 5 bases, V lost 5 bases, and 8 bases had no gene match. Germline V gene lookup returns CDR1 SGHTA and CDR2 FQGNSA. The CDR3 is 17 amino acids. The CDR3 loop reads CASSKRLAGGRDNEQFF. CDR3 nucleotide sequence: TGTGCCAGCAGCAAACGACTAGCGGGAGGGAGGGACAATGAGCAGTTCTTC.

This rearrangement joins TRBV11-1 to TRBJ2-1, with 10 bases fitting TRBD2. CDR1 is SGHAT and CDR2 is FQDESV in the germline V gene (reference sequence). J gave up 7 bases and V 2 bases, and 5 bases lay outside the gene matches. CDR3 length: 15 amino acids. The CDR3 spells CASSLTLAGANEQFF. The CDR3 DNA reads as TGTGCCAGCAGCTTAACTCTAGCGGGAGCTAATGAGCAGTTCTTC. Together with reference TRBV11-1 and TRBJ2-1, the CDR3 gives the full variable domain: EAEVAQSPRYKITEKSQAVAFWCDPISGHATLYWYRQILGQGPELLVQFQDESVVDDSQLPKDRFSAERLKGVDSTLKIQPAELGDSAMYLCASSLTLAGANEQFFGPGTRLTVL.

The chain employs TRBV29-1 and TRBJ1-1; 7 nucleotides match TRBD1. V lost 6 bases and J lost 1; bases outside the gene matches: 11. Germline assignment: CDR1 SQVTM and CDR2 ANQGSEA. The CDR3 is 15 residues long. This CDR3 reads CSVSGRQGSNTEAFF. The CDR3, as DNA: TGCAGCGTATCGGGCCGACAGGGATCGAACACTGAAGCTTTCTTT.

The chain couples TRBV5-4 to TRBJ1-2, with D perhaps matching TRBD1 (6 bases). The CDR3 is made up of 17 amino acids. Germline CDR1 reads SGHNT; CDR2 reads YYREEE (reference sequence). V gave up 4 bases and J gave up 1 base, with 20 bases separating them. Here the CDR3 DNA reads TGTGCCAGCAGCCGCAGCTCCGGGACATTCCTTAACTATGGCTACACCTTC. Its protein is CASSRSSGTFLNYGYTF.

The chain links TRBV19 to TRBJ1-2; D not resolved. CDR3 length equals 12 residues. V was pared by 5 bases and J by 4 bases, with 8 bases between. Germline lookup yields CDR1 LNHDA and CDR2 SQIVND (reference sequence). CDR3 sequence (DNA): TGTGCCAGTAGTTGGCAGCCCTATGGCTACACCTTC. It is translated as CASSWQPYGYTF.